These 2 T cell receptor beta chains came from one sample sequenced in a study of regulatory T cells in long-lasting Graves disease. Time point reported: newly diagnosed GD, antithyroid drugs for less than 3 months. Researchers made the TCR library from RNA that was extracted from PBMCs. CDR3 regions were amplified by Arm-PCR using iRepertoire HTBI primers to build TCR beta libraries. One entry per CDR3 protein results from TCRdb running MiXCR on the multiplex PCR reads. The sample shows about 300,000 distinct CDR3 sequences, 15% to 20% of them seen only once. The sample consisted of peripheral blood mononuclear cells (PBMCs), taken at new diagnosis, from a patient treated with antithyroid drugs. The receptor source for this set is a female donor with Graves disease.

CDR3 amino acids: CASGKGTLSNSPLHF. For the CDR3, the DNA is TGTGCCAGCGGGAAGGGGACCTTATCGAATTCACCCCTCCACTTT. This chain connects TRBV27 to TRBJ1-6, with D possibly being TRBD1 (5 bases). From germline, CDR1 is MNHEY and CDR2 SMNVEV (reference sequence). The CDR3 totals 15 residues. V was trimmed by 8 bases and J by 7 bases, leaving 18 bases between them.

As for this clonotype: A clone one base away is much larger, so this may be a read error. The CDR3 sequence: CASRYRGTKNTQYF. In nucleotides, the CDR3 is TGTGCCAGCAGGTACAGGGGAACCAAAAACACTCAGTACTTC. The chain joins TRBV28 to TRBJ2-4, with 7 nucleotides matching TRBD1. The germline V gene encodes CDR1 MDHEN and CDR2 SYDVKM. The CDR3 sequence is 14 residues long.